Listed here are 17 T cell receptor beta chains from one sample, sequenced in a study of T cell responses to AZD1222 COVID-19 vaccine. The assay was immunoSEQ multiplex PCR, and TCRdb's table has in-frame clones only and misses some. The sample includes 250,000 to 300,000 clones, about 94% seen only once; the top ten take around 0.57%. This sample comprised peripheral blood, obtained 28 days after the second AZD1222 dose. Source of these receptors: an adult who received the AZD1222 COVID-19 vaccine.

The chain recombines TRBV5-4 with TRBJ2-5, with 7 bases aligning to TRBD2. The CDR3 runs 14 residues. Germline V gives CDR1 SGHNT, CDR2 YYREEE (reference sequence). With V trimmed by 7 bases and J by 0 bases, 6 bases remained unmatched. Written as DNA, the CDR3 is TGTGCCAGCGGTCCAGCGGGGAACCAAGAGACCCAGTACTTC. It encodes CASGPAGNQETQYF.

The rearrangement joins TRBV12-3 or TRBV12-4 to TRBJ2-7; D not certain. This CDR3 is built from 12 residues. V shed 8 bases and J shed 2 bases, with 10 bases lying between them. This chain's CDR3 is CASAYQPYEQYF. Here the CDR3 DNA reads TGTGCCAGCGCCTACCAGCCCTACGAGCAGTACTTC.

The genes are TRBV28 and TRBJ1-5; 11 bases fit TRBD1. The CDR3 runs to 16 residues. Looked up from germline, CDR1 is MDHEN and CDR2 is SYDVKM. V shed 5 bases, J shed 6 bases, and the junction held 9 bases outside the gene matches. CDR3 amino acids: CASSTGTGGFRQPQHF. As DNA, the CDR3 is TGTGCCAGCAGTACCGGGACAGGGGGTTTCCGTCAGCCCCAGCATTTT.

V and J are TRBV6-2 or TRBV6-3 and TRBJ1-1; D perhaps matches TRBD1 (6 bases). Germline values: CDR1 MNHEY, CDR2 SVGEGT. V lost 6 bases and J 6 bases, leaving 11 bases between the germline ends. The CDR3 consists of 12 residues. The CDR3 reads CASSQGSPEAFF. Written as DNA, the CDR3 is TGTGCCAGCAGCCAGGGGTCCCCTGAAGCTTTCTTT.

The V and J genes are TRBV28 and TRBJ1-5; D gene unclear. Between the trimmed V and J ends, which lost 5 bases and 4 bases, there was a span of 12 bases. Germline CDR1 is MDHEN and CDR2 is SYDVKM. The CDR3 covers 14 residues. CDR3 in DNA: TGTGCCAGCAGTCCGCCCCCTACTAATCAGCCCCAGCATTTT. It is translated as CASSPPPTNQPQHF.

The chain joins TRBV7-6 to TRBJ2-6; D could derive from TRBD1 or TRBD2 (6 bases each). Deletions cut 7 bases from V and 2 bases from J, with 18 bases between. The CDR3 consists of 17 residues. Germline V gene lookup returns CDR1 SGHVS and CDR2 FNYEAQ. The CDR3 DNA is TGTGCCAGCACCAAGGGGGGAATTTATACTGGGGCCAACGTCCTGACTTTC. It is translated as CASTKGGIYTGANVLTF.

V gene TRBV3-1 (or the pseudogene TRBV3-2) combines with J gene TRBJ1-1; D possibly corresponds to TRBD1 (5 bases). Per germline, CDR1 LGHDT and CDR2 YNNKEL (reference sequence). V lost 0 bases and J lost 5, with 13 bases in between. This CDR3 contains 15 residues. This CDR3 is CASSQDWRGRTEAFF. The DNA for the CDR3 is TGTGCCAGCAGCCAAGATTGGAGGGGAAGGACTGAAGCTTTCTTT.

This clone was found once. The gene calls are TRBV28 and TRBJ1-5; D gene unclear. The V end was cut by 5 bases, the J end by 7 bases, with 18 bases between. Germline V CDR1 and CDR2: MDHEN, SYDVKM. The CDR3 spans 15 residues. The CDR3 sequence: CASSPRRLGRQPQHF. The CDR3 DNA reads as TGTGCCAGCAGTCCCCGACGGCTCGGACGGCAGCCCCAGCATTTT.

The chain is built from TRBV3-1 (or the pseudogene TRBV3-2) and TRBJ2-5; D perhaps matches TRBD2 (5 bases). Germline V gene lookup returns CDR1 LGHDT and CDR2 YNNKEL (reference sequence). Trimming stripped 0 bases from V and 5 bases from J, with 13 bases between. CDR3 length equals 15 residues. The CDR3, as DNA: TGTGCCAGCAGCCAAGAATATGCAAGCGGCGAGACCCAGTACTTC. It codes for CASSQEYASGETQYF.

The chain joins TRBV29-1 to TRBJ2-3; 7 bases line up with TRBD2. V lost 7 bases, J lost 3 bases, and 10 bases stayed unmatched. CDR1 SQVTM and CDR2 ANQGSEA come from the germline V gene. The CDR3 totals 14 residues. As DNA, the CDR3 is TGCAGCGCCGCGGGGGACCAAGGGACAGATACGCAGTATTTT. Its protein product is CSAAGDQGTDTQYF.

The V gene is TRBV11-2, the J gene TRBJ2-1; TRBD2 aligns across 7 bases. The J segment lost 0 bases and the V segment lost 5 bases, leaving 4 bases of the junction unmatched. The CDR3 is 15 residues long. Germline CDR1 SGHAT, CDR2 FQNNGV. The DNA for the CDR3 is TGTGCCAGCAGCGCCGGGGGGAGCTCCTACAATGAGCAGTTCTTC. Its protein product is CASSAGGSSYNEQFF.

V and J are TRBV7-2 and TRBJ1-2; D ambiguous. V was shortened by 7 bases and J by 0 bases, with 15 bases between the two germline ends. CDR3 length: 15 amino acids. CDR1 and CDR2 (germline): SGHTA, FQGNSA. CDR3 amino acids: CASILGRSANYGYTF. For the CDR3, the DNA is TGTGCCAGCATCCTAGGCCGCTCAGCTAACTATGGCTACACCTTC.

The chain joins TRBV28 to TRBJ2-3; unclear D gene. The germline CDR1 and CDR2 sequences are MDHEN and SYDVKM. The CDR3 is 14 amino acids. V lost 1 base to trimming and J lost 4 bases, with 9 bases between them. The CDR3 region is CASSLSDGPDTQYF. The CDR3, as DNA: TGTGCCAGCAGTTTATCCGACGGACCAGATACGCAGTATTTT.

This clone was counted once. The chain combines TRBV3-1 (or the pseudogene TRBV3-2) with TRBJ1-5, with 7 bases matching TRBD1. This CDR3 has 15 amino acids. The germline CDR1 and CDR2 sequences are LGHDT and YNNKEL (reference sequence). Trimming took 3 bases from V and 0 from J; bases not matched to a gene: 2. CDR3 in amino acids: CASSHGTDSNQPQHF. The CDR3 DNA sequence: TGTGCCAGCAGCCATGGGACAGATAGCAATCAGCCCCAGCATTTT.

In its sample, this clone was seen once. The chain couples TRBV7-9 to TRBJ2-2, with D tentatively TRBD1 (6 bases). Germline CDR1 SEHNR, CDR2 FQNEAQ (reference sequence). V was shortened by 5 bases and J by 5 bases, with 12 bases between the two germline ends. There are 14 residues in the CDR3. The CDR3 is CASSPKGVTGELFF. The CDR3 nucleotides read TGTGCCAGCAGCCCCAAGGGGGTAACCGGGGAGCTGTTTTTT.

This clone showed up just once. The genes are TRBV5-6 and TRBJ1-1; TRBD1 agrees at 9 bases. V shed 6 bases and J 8 bases; nucleotides not matched to a gene: 11. The CDR3 consists of 14 residues. The germline gives CDR1 SGHDT, CDR2 YYEEEE. CDR3 residues: CASNPAGDRAEAFF. CDR3 in DNA: TGTGCCAGCAACCCGGCCGGGGACAGGGCAGAAGCTTTCTTT.

V is TRBV12-5 and J is TRBJ2-7; D could derive from TRBD1 or TRBD2 (5 bases each). This CDR3 is 15 amino acids long. Germline V gene sequence: CDR1 LGHNT, CDR2 FRNRAP. Trimming took 5 bases from V and 5 from J, leaving 19 bases between them. This CDR3 is CASGHPRDPSDEQYF. CDR3 coding DNA: TGTGCTAGTGGTCATCCCCGGGACCCGAGTGACGAGCAGTACTTC.